This T cell receptor beta chain was sequenced for a study of blood T cell repertoires in COVID-19. Study-wide context: The United States, Italy and Spain supplied acute and convalescent COVID-19 samples. T cells, B-cell-depleted T cells, or PBMCs provided the cDNA or gDNA that served as material.

This clone was counted once. Sequenced by immunoSEQ multiplex PCR; TCRdb stores in-frame clones only, minus some. Of some 49,000 clones detected, approximately 95% appear once; the ten largest clones hold over 0.95%. Seattle cases were enrolled at active infection and followed longitudinally. V lost 2 bases and J lost 0; bases outside the gene matches: 2. There are 18 residues in the CDR3. CDR1 is KGHDR and CDR2 is SFDVKD in the germline V gene. The gene calls are TRBV24-1 and TRBJ2-6, with 11 bases lining up with TRBD1. The sequenced sample consisted of peripheral blood. The receptor comes from a man aged 55-75 years with COVID-19, enrolled during active disease. CDR3 bases: TGTGCCACCAGTGATTGGGGACAGGGGGTCTCTGGGGCCAACGTCCTGACTTTC. The encoded protein is CATSDWGQGVSGANVLTF.